The clone carrying this T cell receptor beta chain was observed many times. The antigen is not known. The data derive from a study of response to subunit inactivated influenza vaccine. General study results and limits: Few additional T cells are recruited per seasonal influenza vaccination, authors suggested.

From the RT-PCR reads, TCRdb called clonotypes with MiXCR, one entry per CDR3 protein. Seen here are under 200,000 distinct CDR3 sequences, about 10% observed once, and the top ten hold roughly 40%. Trimming took off 8 bases at V and 7 bases at J, with 9 bases between the two ends. CDR3 length equals 10 residues. Germline CDR1 is MGHDK and CDR2 is SYGVNS. The sequencing here drew on CD8+ T cells sorted from PBMCs, taken roughly 24 months after vaccination. The J gene is TRBJ2-7, the V gene TRBV25-1; D is unclear. This TCR derives from a man in his fifties or sixties who received an inactivated influenza vaccine. CDR3 protein: CASVRWEQYF. As DNA, the CDR3 is TGTGCCAGCGTCCGTTGGGAGCAGTACTTC.